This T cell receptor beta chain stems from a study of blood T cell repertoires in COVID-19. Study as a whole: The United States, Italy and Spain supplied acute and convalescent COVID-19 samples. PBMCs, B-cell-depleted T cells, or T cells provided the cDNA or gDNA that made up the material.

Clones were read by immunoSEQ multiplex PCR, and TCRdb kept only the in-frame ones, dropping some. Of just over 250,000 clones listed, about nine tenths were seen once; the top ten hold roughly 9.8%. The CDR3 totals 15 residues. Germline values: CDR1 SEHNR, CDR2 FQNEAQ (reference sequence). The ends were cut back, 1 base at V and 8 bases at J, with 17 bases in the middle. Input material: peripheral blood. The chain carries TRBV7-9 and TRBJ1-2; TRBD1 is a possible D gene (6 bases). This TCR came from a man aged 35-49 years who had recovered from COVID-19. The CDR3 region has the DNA TGTGCCAGCAGCTTAGAGCAGGGGCGGTTAAGAGGCTACACCTTC. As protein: CASSLEQGRLRGYTF.